What follows are 29 T cell receptor beta chains derived from one specimen sequenced in a study of cytomegalovirus exposure and HLA in healthy donors. 13 Jbeta primers and 60 Vbeta primers were used for the PCR. Sequencing was performed with immunoSEQ multiplex PCR; in TCRdb, only in-frame clones are kept and a portion is missing. The sample holds some 96,000 clones. Sequencing input: PBMCs. Receptors were obtained from a woman younger than 45 in good health and CMV-seronegative.

The chain links TRBV28 to TRBJ2-2, with D maybe TRBD1 (5 bases). With 5 bases removed from V and 3 bases from J, the gap between germline ends came to 16 bases. The CDR3 has 16 amino acids. Germline CDR1 reads MDHEN; CDR2 reads SYDVKM. Written as DNA, the CDR3 is TGTGCCAGCAGTCCCCAGAAGCAGGGTTACACCGGGGAGCTGTTTTTT. Translated, it gives CASSPQKQGYTGELFF.

This chain links TRBV19 with TRBJ1-4; 8 bases map to TRBD1. With 9 bases clipped from V and 8 bases from J, the junction kept 5 bases outside the gene matches. In germline, CDR1 is LNHDA, CDR2 SQIVND (reference sequence). The CDR3 is 12 residues long. DNA of the CDR3: TGTGCCAGCGGGACAGGATGGGAAAAACTGTTTTTT. Translated, it gives CASGTGWEKLFF. Looking up the rest from reference TRBV19 and TRBJ1-4 gives the full variable domain: DGGITQSPKYLFRKEGQNVTLSCEQNLNHDAMYWYRQDPGQGLRLIYYSQIVNDFQKGDIAEGYSVSREKKESFPLTVTSAQKNPTAFYLCASGTGWEKLFFGSGTQLSVL.

The CDR3 DNA reads as TGTGCCAGCAGTAACAGCAATGAGCAGTTCTTC. As protein: CASSNSNEQFF. The chain has TRBV25-1 and TRBJ2-1; D is unresolved. Germline loops: CDR1 MGHDK, CDR2 SYGVNS. Trimming shortened V by 5 bases and J by 6 bases, and 5 bases separated the two germline ends. The CDR3 spans 11 residues.

J is TRBJ2-2 and V is TRBV7-3; a possible D gene is TRBD1 (6 bases). CDR1 and CDR2 (germline): SGHTA, FQGTGA. With 3 bases removed from V and 2 bases from J, the gap between germline ends came to 13 bases. The CDR3 has 16 residues. Written as DNA, the CDR3 is TGTGCCAGCAGCTTCTCCGCTGGGGGCAACACCGGGGAGCTGTTTTTT. This sequence encodes CASSFSAGGNTGELFF.

The rearrangement links TRBV5-1 to TRBJ1-6; weak D call: TRBD1 (6 bases). Germline values: CDR1 SGHRS, CDR2 YFSETQ. CDR3 length: 14 residues. Trimming pared 4 bases from V and 9 bases from J, leaving 14 bases between. The CDR3: CASSEGEFSSPLHF. The DNA for the CDR3 is TGCGCCAGCAGCGAGGGGGAATTCAGTTCACCCCTCCACTTT. Full variable domain (rest looked up from reference TRBV5-1 and TRBJ1-6): KAGVTQTPRYLIKTRGQQVTLSCSPISGHRSVSWYQQTPGQGLQFLFEYFSETQRNKGNFPGRFSGRQFSNSRSEMNVSTLELGDSALYLCASSEGEFSSPLHFGNGTRLTVT.

The V gene is TRBV6-5, the J gene TRBJ2-2; 9 nucleotides agree with TRBD1. With V trimmed by 3 bases and J by 5 bases, 7 bases remained unmatched. The CDR3 covers 16 residues. CDR1 is MNHEY, CDR2 SVGAGI, per germline. This CDR3 reads CASSYGDRVGTGELFF. The CDR3 DNA sequence: TGTGCCAGCAGTTATGGGGACAGGGTCGGTACCGGGGAGCTGTTTTTT.

The J gene is TRBJ1-6, the V gene TRBV6-1, with 8 bases identical to TRBD1. Germline assignment: CDR1 MNHNS and CDR2 SASEGT. The trim removed 3 bases at V and 7 bases at J, leaving 2 bases unmatched. CDR3 size: 14 residues. The CDR3 sequence: CASSEGDRNSPLHF. CDR3 coding DNA: TGTGCCAGCAGTGAGGGGGACAGGAATTCACCCCTCCACTTT.

The chain links TRBV27 to TRBJ1-2; 9 positions agree with TRBD1. The CDR3 covers 14 residues. CDR1 and CDR2 from the germline V gene are MNHEY and SMNVEV (reference sequence). V gave up 8 bases and J gave up 4 bases; unmatched junction bases: 8. The CDR3 sequence: CASSTTGGSYGYTF. The CDR3 bases are TGTGCCAGCTCAACGACAGGGGGATCCTATGGCTACACCTTC.

The rearrangement joins TRBV11-2 to TRBJ2-5, with 7 bases lining up with TRBD1. Near its end, the DNA agrees better with TRBJ2-7, so the J call may be wrong. The CDR3 contains 14 residues. From germline, CDR1 is SGHAT and CDR2 FQNNGV. Here the CDR3 reads CASSSTGNRNEQYF. The CDR3 nucleotides read TGTGCCAGCAGCTCGACAGGGAATCGAAACGAGCAGTACTTC.

The J gene is TRBJ1-2, the V gene TRBV5-1; D is possibly TRBD1 (5 bases). CDR1 and CDR2 (germline): SGHRS, YFSETQ. The CDR3 spans 15 residues. Trimming took 4 bases from V and 8 from J, leaving 21 bases between them. The CDR3 is CASSPEGRMYGGYTF. CDR3 coding DNA: TGCGCCAGCAGCCCGGAGGGACGGATGTATGGAGGCTACACCTTC.

The chain links TRBV5-4 to TRBJ2-5; D is perhaps TRBD1 (6 bases). V lost 4 bases and J lost 0, with 19 bases in between. The germline gives CDR1 SGHNT, CDR2 YYREEE (reference sequence). There are 17 residues in the CDR3. The chain's CDR3 is CASSPAPGQGNQETQYF. The CDR3 region has the DNA TGTGCCAGCAGCCCAGCCCCTGGGCAGGGGAACCAAGAGACCCAGTACTTC.

This sequence joins TRBV29-1 and TRBJ2-7; no firm D call. The CDR3 covers 12 residues. Trimming left V 1 base short and J 7 bases short, with 11 bases between. Per germline, CDR1 SQVTM and CDR2 ANQGSEA. CDR3 in amino acids: CSVEGPAREQYF. The CDR3 DNA reads TGCAGCGTTGAAGGCCCCGCCCGGGAGCAGTACTTC.

The rearrangement joins TRBV2 to TRBJ2-7, with 8 bases aligning to TRBD1. The CDR3 loop spans 13 amino acids. Germline CDR1 SNHLY, CDR2 FYNNEI. J lost 0 bases, V lost 10 bases, and 5 bases had no gene match. The CDR3 loop reads CAIRTGSSYEQYF. DNA for the CDR3: TGTGCCATCAGGACAGGGAGCTCCTACGAGCAGTACTTC.

The rearrangement joins TRBV27 to TRBJ1-5, with 8 bases identical to TRBD1. The CDR3 has 15 residues. Trimming took 6 bases from V and 0 from J; bases not matched to a gene: 4. The germline V gene encodes CDR1 MNHEY and CDR2 SMNVEV (reference sequence). The CDR3 loop is CASRGQGYSNQPQHF. DNA of the CDR3: TGTGCCAGCAGAGGACAGGGCTATAGCAATCAGCCCCAGCATTTT.

The chain combines TRBV2 with TRBJ1-3, with 8 bases aligning to TRBD1. The junction had 16 bases not matched to a gene; V was cut back by 6 bases and J by 0 bases. Per the germline V gene, CDR1 is SNHLY and CDR2 is FYNNEI. CDR3 length: 19 amino acids. The chain's CDR3 is CASSPTGQVPFISGNTIYF. The CDR3, as DNA: TGTGCCAGCAGCCCCACGGGACAGGTCCCCTTTATCTCTGGAAACACCATATATTTT.

The chain is built from TRBV7-3 and TRBJ2-1; 8 nucleotides align to TRBD1. CDR1 and CDR2 (germline): SGHTA, FQGTGA. V shed 2 bases and J 4 bases; nucleotides not matched to a gene: 10. The CDR3 contains 17 residues. Written as DNA, the CDR3 is TGTGCCAGCAGCTTATTGGGCAGGGGGCTTACGTACAATGAGCAGTTCTTC. It encodes CASSLLGRGLTYNEQFF.

The chain uses TRBV27 and TRBJ2-5; 7 nucleotides agree with TRBD2. CDR1 and CDR2 (germline): MNHEY, SMNVEV (reference sequence). The CDR3 is 14 amino acids. V dropped 5 bases and J dropped 4; count of bases not matched to a gene: 7. Written as DNA, the CDR3 is TGTGCCAGCAGTCGATGGGGAGGGCGAGAGACCCAGTACTTC. Amino acids: CASSRWGGRETQYF.

The genes are TRBV7-3 and TRBJ2-5; the match to TRBD2 covers 9 bases. CDR3 size: 14 residues. Germline-derived CDR1 and CDR2 are SGHTA and FQGTGA. J lost 5 bases, V lost 4 bases, and 5 bases had no gene match. This chain's CDR3 is CASSYSGGGETQYF. The CDR3 DNA follows: TGTGCCAGCAGCTATAGCGGGGGCGGGGAGACCCAGTACTTC. Full variable domain (rest looked up from reference TRBV7-3 and TRBJ2-5): GAGVSQTPSNKVTEKGKYVELRCDPISGHTALYWYRQSLGQGPEFLIYFQGTGAADDSGLPNDRFFAVRPEGSVSTLKIQRTERGDSAVYLCASSYSGGGETQYFGPGTRLLVL.

This chain joins TRBV7-3 and TRBJ1-2; 7 bases agree with TRBD1. With V trimmed by 5 bases and J by 2 bases, 2 bases remained unmatched. This CDR3 region has 13 residues. CDR1 and CDR2 (germline): SGHTA, FQGTGA. The CDR3 nucleotides are TGTGCCAGCAGCCCGGACAGGAACTATGGCTACACCTTC. Protein: CASSPDRNYGYTF. Using reference TRBV7-3 and TRBJ1-2 for the parts outside the CDR3, the full variable domain is GAGVSQTPSNKVTEKGKYVELRCDPISGHTALYWYRQSLGQGPEFLIYFQGTGAADDSGLPNDRFFAVRPEGSVSTLKIQRTERGDSAVYLCASSPDRNYGYTFGSGTRLTVV.

The chain uses TRBV13 and TRBJ1-5; D gene ambiguous. V was trimmed by 8 bases and J by 2 bases, leaving 7 bases between them. The CDR3 runs to 12 residues. CDR1 is PRHDT, CDR2 FYEKMQ, per germline (reference sequence). The chain's CDR3 is CASRLGNQPQHF. Here the CDR3 DNA reads TGTGCCAGCCGTCTCGGCAATCAGCCCCAGCATTTT.

The chain employs TRBV6-5 and TRBJ1-4; 7 nucleotides agree with TRBD1. CDR1 is MNHEY, CDR2 SVGAGI, per germline. This CDR3 has 15 amino acids. The V gene end was trimmed by 4 bases and the J gene end by 5 bases; junction bases not matched to a gene: 7. The CDR3 here is CASSSRTGRNEKLFF. The CDR3 coding sequence is TGTGCCAGCAGTTCTAGGACAGGACGAAATGAAAAACTGTTTTTT.

This chain uses TRBV5-6 with TRBJ2-5; 7 bases align to TRBD1. The J call may be in error: the DNA end matches TRBJ2-7 better. Germline V gives CDR1 SGHDT, CDR2 YYEEEE. CDR3 size: 13 residues. CDR3 residues: CASSPTGWDEQYF. The CDR3 bases are TGTGCCAGCAGCCCGACAGGGTGGGACGAGCAGTACTTC.

The chain employs TRBV28 and TRBJ2-7, with 10 bases identical to TRBD1. The CDR3 contains 16 residues. Germline V gives CDR1 MDHEN, CDR2 SYDVKM. The junction had 8 bases not matched to a gene; V was cut back by 3 bases and J by 3 bases. The CDR3 is CASSLPRRTGGYEQYF. The CDR3 DNA sequence: TGTGCCAGCAGTTTGCCCAGACGGACAGGGGGCTACGAGCAGTACTTC.

The chain couples TRBV5-4 to TRBJ2-1, with D perhaps TRBD2 (6 bases). V lost 1 base to trimming and J lost 8 bases, with 13 bases between them. The CDR3 covers 14 residues. The germline V gene has CDR1 SGHNT and CDR2 YYREEE (reference sequence). As DNA, the CDR3 is TGTGCCAGCAGCTTGATCGGGAGTAAACATGAGCAGTTCTTC. It encodes CASSLIGSKHEQFF.

This chain joins TRBV27 and TRBJ2-2; no clear D. There are 12 residues in the CDR3. V was trimmed by 3 bases and J by 6 bases, leaving 5 bases between them. CDR1 is MNHEY and CDR2 is SMNVEV in the germline V gene (reference sequence). The DNA for the CDR3 is TGTGCCAGCAGTTTTAGCCCCGGGGAGCTGTTTTTT. This sequence encodes CASSFSPGELFF.

The chain joins TRBV9 to TRBJ2-4; 9 nucleotides align to TRBD1. CDR1 is SGDLS and CDR2 is YYNGEE in the germline V gene. The CDR3 length is 16 residues. The junction had 12 bases not matched to a gene; V was cut back by 3 bases and J by 8 bases. CDR3 in amino acids: CASSAGTGFDVDIQYF. The CDR3 nucleotides read TGTGCCAGCAGCGCCGGGACAGGGTTTGACGTGGACATTCAGTACTTC.

V and J are TRBV2 and TRBJ2-5; perhaps TRBD1 as D (6 bases). The DNA end favors TRBJ2-7, so the J call may be wrong. CDR1 and CDR2 from the germline V gene are SNHLY and FYNNEI. This CDR3 spans 13 amino acids. CDR3 sequence: CASRQTGSYEQYF. In DNA form, the CDR3 reads TGTGCCAGCAGACAGACAGGCTCCTACGAGCAGTACTTC.

V and J are TRBV15 and TRBJ2-1; unclear D gene. Trimming cost V 1 base and J 0 bases, with 4 bases left between them. Germline V gene data show CDR1 as LNHNV and CDR2 as YYDKDF (reference sequence). The CDR3 length is 14 residues. CDR3 sequence reads: CATSRVASYNEQFF. The CDR3 DNA reads as TGTGCCACCAGCAGAGTGGCCTCCTACAATGAGCAGTTCTTC.

CDR3 sequence (DNA): TGTGCCAGCAGAACAGGGGACGCCGGGGAGCTGTTTTTT. Translating it yields CASRTGDAGELFF. The chain recombines TRBV28 with TRBJ2-2; 7 bases are a match to TRBD1. Germline trimming cut 6 bases from V and 6 bases from J; bases unmatched to any gene: 4. This CDR3 spans 13 amino acids. Per the germline V gene, CDR1 is MDHEN and CDR2 is SYDVKM.